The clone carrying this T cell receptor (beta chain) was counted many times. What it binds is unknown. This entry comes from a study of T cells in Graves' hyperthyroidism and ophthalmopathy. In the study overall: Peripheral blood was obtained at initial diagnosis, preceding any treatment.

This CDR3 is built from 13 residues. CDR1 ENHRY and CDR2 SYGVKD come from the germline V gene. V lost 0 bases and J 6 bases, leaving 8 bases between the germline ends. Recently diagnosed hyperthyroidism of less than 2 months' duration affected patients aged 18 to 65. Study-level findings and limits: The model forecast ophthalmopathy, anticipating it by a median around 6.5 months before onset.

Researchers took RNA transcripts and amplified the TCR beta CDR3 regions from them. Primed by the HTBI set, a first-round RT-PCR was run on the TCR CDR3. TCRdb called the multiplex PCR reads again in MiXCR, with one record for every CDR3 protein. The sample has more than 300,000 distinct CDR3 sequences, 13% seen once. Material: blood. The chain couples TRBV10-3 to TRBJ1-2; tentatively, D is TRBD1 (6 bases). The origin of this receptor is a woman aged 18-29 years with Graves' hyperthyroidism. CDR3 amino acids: CAISESGGNGYTF. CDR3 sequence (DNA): TGTGCCATCAGTGAGTCAGGGGGAAATGGCTACACCTTC.